This T cell receptor (beta chain) was identified during a study of cytomegalovirus exposure and HLA in healthy donors. Study results and limitations: Later on, an analysis tied some 17,000 TCR beta sequences to HLA alleles at 0.05 false discovery rate. Despite most TCR sequences being rare, some public TCRs occurred in many donors. Later analysis identified a missense DCLRE1C variant that was linked to TCR beta V- and J-gene trimming. It was likely that a cluster of highly shared sequence variants was a sequencing artifact.

About this clone: Its antigen is not known.

PCR involved 60 Vbeta and 13 Jbeta primers. Clones were sequenced by immunoSEQ multiplex PCR, and TCRdb holds only the in-frame ones, with some missing. The sample table includes roughly 140,000 clones. Germline CDR1 reads MNHEY; CDR2 reads SVGAGI. V gave up 0 bases and J gave up 0 bases, with 6 bases separating them. This CDR3 spans 15 amino acids. The source of this sequence is a man aged 40-50 years in good health and CMV-seronegative. The V gene is TRBV6-5, the J gene TRBJ1-5; D ambiguous. Specimen: PBMCs. CDR3 residues: CASSYSENSNQPQHF. The CDR3 DNA reads TGTGCCAGCAGTTACTCGGAGAATAGCAATCAGCCCCAGCATTTT.